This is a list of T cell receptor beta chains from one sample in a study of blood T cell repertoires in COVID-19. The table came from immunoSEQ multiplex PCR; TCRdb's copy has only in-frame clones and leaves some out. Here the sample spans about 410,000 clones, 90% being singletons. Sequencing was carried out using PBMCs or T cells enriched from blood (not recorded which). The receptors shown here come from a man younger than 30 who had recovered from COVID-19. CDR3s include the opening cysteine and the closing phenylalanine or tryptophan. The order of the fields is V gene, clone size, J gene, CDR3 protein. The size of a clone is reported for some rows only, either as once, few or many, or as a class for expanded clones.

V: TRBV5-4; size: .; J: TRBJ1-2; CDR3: CASSDYLTGNYGYTF
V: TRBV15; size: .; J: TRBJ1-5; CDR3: CATSRDRRGESNQPQHF
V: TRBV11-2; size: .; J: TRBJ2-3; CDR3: CASSYRGGASPDTQYF
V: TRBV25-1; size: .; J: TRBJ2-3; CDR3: CASSSSRDRGIDTQYF
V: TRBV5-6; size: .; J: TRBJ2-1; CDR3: CASSLIGRGNEQFF
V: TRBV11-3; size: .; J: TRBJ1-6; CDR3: CASSLSGALGSPLHF
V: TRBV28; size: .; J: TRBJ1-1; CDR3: CASSRAEAFF
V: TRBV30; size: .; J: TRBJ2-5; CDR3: CAWSSVQETQYF
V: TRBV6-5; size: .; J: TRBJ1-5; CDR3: CASTPGSSSNQPQHF
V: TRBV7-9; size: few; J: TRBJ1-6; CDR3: CASSLGRKAGGNSPLHF
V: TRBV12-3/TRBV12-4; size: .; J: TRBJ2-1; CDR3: CASSSTSRQFF
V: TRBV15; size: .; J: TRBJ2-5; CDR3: CATSRGSGEETQYF
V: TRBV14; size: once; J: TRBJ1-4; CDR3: CASSRFRAAELFF
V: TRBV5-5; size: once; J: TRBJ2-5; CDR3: CASSLDRAWETQYF
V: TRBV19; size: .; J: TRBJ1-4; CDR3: CASSIDGEEKLFF
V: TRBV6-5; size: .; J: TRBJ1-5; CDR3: CASSYGRVAQPQHF
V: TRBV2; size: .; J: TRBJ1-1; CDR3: CASSLQGVRTEAFF
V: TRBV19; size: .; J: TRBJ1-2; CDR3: CASRGREGQYGYTF
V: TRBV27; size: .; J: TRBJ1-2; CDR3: CASGPRDKNGYTF
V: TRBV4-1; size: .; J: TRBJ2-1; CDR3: CASSPTSGGVGSYNEQFF
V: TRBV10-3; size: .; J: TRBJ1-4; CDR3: CAISESRGQGEKLFF
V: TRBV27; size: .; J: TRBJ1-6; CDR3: CASSSRASNSPLHF
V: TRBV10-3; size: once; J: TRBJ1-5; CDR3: CASSQGSNQPQHF
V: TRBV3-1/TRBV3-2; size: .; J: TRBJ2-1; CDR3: CASSWTGREQFF
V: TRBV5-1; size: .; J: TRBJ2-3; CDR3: CASSSRATSGRTDTQYF
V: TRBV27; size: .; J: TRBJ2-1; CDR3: CASSHRWEQFF
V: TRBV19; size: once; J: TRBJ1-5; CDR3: CASSVDRDFQPQHF
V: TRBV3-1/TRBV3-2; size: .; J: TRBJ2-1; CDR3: CASSQAYRNNEQFF
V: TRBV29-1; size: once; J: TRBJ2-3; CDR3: CSVEGVTSGMGDTQYF
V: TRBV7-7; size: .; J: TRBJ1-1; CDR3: CASSSGLNTEAFF
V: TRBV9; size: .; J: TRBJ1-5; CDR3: CASSETGNNQPQHF
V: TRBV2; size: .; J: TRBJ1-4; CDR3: CASSTGQGLGEKLFF
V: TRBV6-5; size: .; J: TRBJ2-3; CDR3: CASRRGMDTQYF
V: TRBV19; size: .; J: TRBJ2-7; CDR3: CASSKDRRSYEQYF
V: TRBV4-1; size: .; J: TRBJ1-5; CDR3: CASSPYYNQPQHF
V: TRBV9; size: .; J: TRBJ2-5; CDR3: CASSETTRYQETQYF
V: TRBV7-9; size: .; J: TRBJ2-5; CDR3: CASSRQGQETQYF
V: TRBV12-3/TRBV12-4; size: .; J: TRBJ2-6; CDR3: CASRRTGANVLTF
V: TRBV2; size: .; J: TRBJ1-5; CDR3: CASTGGVGGNQPQHF
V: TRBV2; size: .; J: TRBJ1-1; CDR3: CASSEQGVSGTEAFF
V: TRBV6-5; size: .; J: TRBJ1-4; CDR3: CASSYALYEEKLFF
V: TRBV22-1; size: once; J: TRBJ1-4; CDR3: CPGSALKDRNDSTNEKLFF
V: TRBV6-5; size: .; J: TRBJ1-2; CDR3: CASRSGKAGYTF
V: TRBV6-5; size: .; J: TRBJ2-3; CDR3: CASRRDRRSTDTQYF
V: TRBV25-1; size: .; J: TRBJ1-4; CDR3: CASSEDRPLGEKLFF
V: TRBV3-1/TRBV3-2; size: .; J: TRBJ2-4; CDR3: CASSRGQTLAKNIQYF
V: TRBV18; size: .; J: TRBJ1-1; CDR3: CASLESQNTEAFF
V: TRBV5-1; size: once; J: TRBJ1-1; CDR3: CASSLGSLEAFF
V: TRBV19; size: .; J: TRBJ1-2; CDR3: CASTRLGQGSNYGYTF
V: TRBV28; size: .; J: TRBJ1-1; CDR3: CASRGLENTEAFF
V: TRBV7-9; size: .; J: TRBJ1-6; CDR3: CASSLEGDSPLHF